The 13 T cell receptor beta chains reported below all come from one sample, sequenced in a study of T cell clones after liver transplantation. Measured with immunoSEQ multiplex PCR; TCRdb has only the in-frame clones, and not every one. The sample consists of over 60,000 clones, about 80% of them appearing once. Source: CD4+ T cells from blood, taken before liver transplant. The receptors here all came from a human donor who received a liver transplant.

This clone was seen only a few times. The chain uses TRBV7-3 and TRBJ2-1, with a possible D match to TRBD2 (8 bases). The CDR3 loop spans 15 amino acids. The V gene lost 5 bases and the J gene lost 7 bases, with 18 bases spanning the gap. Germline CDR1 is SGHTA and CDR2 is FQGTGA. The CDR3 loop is CASSPREGARNEQFF. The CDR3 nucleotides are TGTGCCAGCAGCCCTCGGGAGGGGGCGCGAAATGAGCAGTTCTTC.

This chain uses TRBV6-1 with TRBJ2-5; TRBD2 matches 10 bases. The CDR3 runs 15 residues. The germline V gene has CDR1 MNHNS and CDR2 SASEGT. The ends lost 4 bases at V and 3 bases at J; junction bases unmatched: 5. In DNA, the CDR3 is TGTGCCAGCAGTGCCGGGCTAGCGGGAGAAGAGACCCAGTACTTC. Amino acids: CASSAGLAGEETQYF.

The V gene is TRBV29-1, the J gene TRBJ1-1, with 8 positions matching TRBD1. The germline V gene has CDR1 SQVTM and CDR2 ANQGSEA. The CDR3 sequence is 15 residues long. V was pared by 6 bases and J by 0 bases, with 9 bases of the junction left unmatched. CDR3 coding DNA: TGCAGCGTAGGAGGCAGACAGGGGTTGAACACTGAAGCTTTCTTT. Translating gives CSVGGRQGLNTEAFF.

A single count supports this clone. This CDR3 reads CASSQERGIAKNIQYF. As DNA, the CDR3 is TGTGCCAGCAGCCAAGAAAGGGGGATAGCCAAAAACATTCAGTACTTC. The V and J genes are TRBV14 and TRBJ2-4; D perhaps matches TRBD1 (6 bases). CDR1 is SGHDN and CDR2 is FVKESK in the germline V gene. This CDR3 comprises 16 residues. V lost 0 bases and J lost 0, with 9 bases in between.

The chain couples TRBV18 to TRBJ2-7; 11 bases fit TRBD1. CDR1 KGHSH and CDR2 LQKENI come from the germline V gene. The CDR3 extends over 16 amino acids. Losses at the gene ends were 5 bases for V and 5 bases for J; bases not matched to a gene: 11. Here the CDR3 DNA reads TGTGCCAGCTCAAATAAGGGACAGGGGGGCCTCCACGAGCAGTACTTC. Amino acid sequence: CASSNKGQGGLHEQYF.

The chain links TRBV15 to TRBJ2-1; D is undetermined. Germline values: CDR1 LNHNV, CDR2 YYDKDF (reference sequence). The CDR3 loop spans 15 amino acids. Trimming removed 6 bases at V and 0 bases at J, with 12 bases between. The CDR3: CATRFGRSSYNEQFF. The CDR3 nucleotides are TGTGCCACCAGGTTCGGCCGAAGCTCCTACAATGAGCAGTTCTTC. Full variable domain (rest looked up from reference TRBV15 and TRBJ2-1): DAMVIQNPRYQVTQFGKPVTLSCSQTLNHNVMYWYQQKSSQAPKLLFHYYDKDFNNEADTPDNFQSRRPNTSFCFLDIRSPGLGDTAMYLCATRFGRSSYNEQFFGPGTRLTVL.

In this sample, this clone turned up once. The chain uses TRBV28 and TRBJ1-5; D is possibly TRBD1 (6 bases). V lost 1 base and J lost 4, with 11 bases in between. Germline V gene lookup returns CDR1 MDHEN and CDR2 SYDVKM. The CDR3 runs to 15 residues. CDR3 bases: TGTGCCAGCAGTTTATATCAGGGGTCAAATCAGCCCCAGCATTTT. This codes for CASSLYQGSNQPQHF.

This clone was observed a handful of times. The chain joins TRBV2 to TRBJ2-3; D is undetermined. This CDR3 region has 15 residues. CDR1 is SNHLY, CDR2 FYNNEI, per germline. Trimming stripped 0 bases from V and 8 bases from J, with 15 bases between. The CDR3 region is CASSEALPKGITQYF. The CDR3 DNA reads TGTGCCAGCAGTGAAGCGCTTCCCAAGGGTATTACGCAGTATTTT.

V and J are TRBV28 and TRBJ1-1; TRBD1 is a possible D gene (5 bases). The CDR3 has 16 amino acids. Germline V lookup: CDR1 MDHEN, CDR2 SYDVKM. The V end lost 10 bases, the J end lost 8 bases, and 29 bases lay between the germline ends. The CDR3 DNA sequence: TGTGCCATTGCGGGTGGTGGTAGTCGGGGGAAATTCGAAGCTTTCTTT. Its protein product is CAIAGGGSRGKFEAFF.

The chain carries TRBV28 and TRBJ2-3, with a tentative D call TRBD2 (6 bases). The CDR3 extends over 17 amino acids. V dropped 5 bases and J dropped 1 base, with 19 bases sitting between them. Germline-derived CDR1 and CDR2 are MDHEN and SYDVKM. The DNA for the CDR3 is TGTGCCAGCAGTCCGCCGGGAGTCCCTTCCGGCACAGATACGCAGTATTTT. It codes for CASSPPGVPSGTDTQYF. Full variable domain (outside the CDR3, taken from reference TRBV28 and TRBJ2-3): DVKVTQSSRYLVKRTGEKVFLECVQDMDHENMFWYRQDPGLGLRLIYFSYDVKMKEKGDIPEGYSVSREKKERFSLILESASTNQTSMYLCASSPPGVPSGTDTQYFGPGTRLTVL.

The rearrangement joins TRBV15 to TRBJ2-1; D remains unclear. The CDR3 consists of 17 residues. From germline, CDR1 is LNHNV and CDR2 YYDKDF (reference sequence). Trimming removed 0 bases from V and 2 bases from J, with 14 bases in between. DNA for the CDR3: TGTGCCACCAGCAGAGAACTACCAGCGTCAACCTACAATGAGCAGTTCTTC. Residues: CATSRELPASTYNEQFF.

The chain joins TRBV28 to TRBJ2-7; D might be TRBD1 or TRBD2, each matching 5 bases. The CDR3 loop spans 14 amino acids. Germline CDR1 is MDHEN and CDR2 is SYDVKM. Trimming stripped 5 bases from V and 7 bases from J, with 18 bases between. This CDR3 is CASSPQGRFSEQYF. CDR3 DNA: TGTGCCAGCAGTCCGCAGGGACGGTTCTCTGAGCAGTACTTC.

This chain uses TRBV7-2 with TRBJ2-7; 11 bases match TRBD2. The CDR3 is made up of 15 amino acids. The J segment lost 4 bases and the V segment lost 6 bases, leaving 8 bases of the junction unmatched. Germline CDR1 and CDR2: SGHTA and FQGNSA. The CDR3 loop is CASRPSLAGVYEQYF. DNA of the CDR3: TGTGCCAGCAGACCGTCACTAGCGGGAGTTTACGAGCAGTACTTC.